A selection of T cell receptor beta chains follows, all from one sample in a study of monozygotic twins with inflammatory bowel disease. TCRdb processed the 5' RACE reads again and assigns one entry to each CDR3 protein, with no DNA. The listing contains some 440,000 distinct CDR3 sequences. The sample consisted of blood. All receptors derive from a human donor with ulcerative colitis or Crohn's disease, or a healthy co-twin of an affected twin (not recorded which). The CDR3 runs from the conserved cysteine through the conserved F or W.

TRBV5-1,TRBJ2-7,CASSSDRGLTYEQYF
TRBV5-5,TRBJ2-7,CASSLFSGGYEQYF
TRBV4-1,TRBJ2-5,CASSQTRTSRETQYF
TRBV4-1,TRBJ2-7,CASSRSPGEYEQYF
TRBV7-3,TRBJ2-1,CASSPRAGTQHNEQFF
TRBV7-2,TRBJ1-1,CASSLETMNTEAFF
TRBV12-3/TRBV12-4,TRBJ2-4,CASSLQVNSVVAKNIQYF
TRBV4-1,TRBJ2-1,CASSQEAGLTNEQFF
TRBV4-1,TRBJ1-5,CASSRVDRPSNQPQHF
TRBV3-1,TRBJ1-2,CASSQGGQGGGYTF
TRBV6-1,TRBJ1-1,CASRPLWGPTEAFF
TRBV28,TRBJ2-3,CASSPRTAELFTDTQYF
TRBV15,TRBJ2-7,CATSRDGTGWNEQYF
TRBV28,TRBJ2-6,CASSLEGAGAGANVLTF
TRBV20-1,TRBJ2-2,CSSQREVGGELFF
TRBV7-2,TRBJ2-1,CASSLPTRDEQFF
TRBV6-5,TRBJ1-1,CASRRVSTEAFF
TRBV20-1,TRBJ1-1,CSARRDSGTEAFF
TRBV7-2,TRBJ2-7,CASSFTGGAAYEQYF
TRBV7-2,TRBJ2-2,CASNSAGGRGTGELFF
TRBV6-5,TRBJ2-1,CASSSRIGSSYNEQFF
TRBV15,TRBJ2-2,CATSGRATGTGFGGELFF
TRBV19,TRBJ1-2,CASSISGGGYGYTF
TRBV2,TRBJ2-3,CASRSGGMTQYF
TRBV20-1,TRBJ1-5,CSAIGGQVSGPQHF
TRBV6-2/TRBV6-3,TRBJ1-2,CASSYPVGVVYTF
TRBV12-3/TRBV12-4,TRBJ2-4,CASTYRGGGVAKNIQYF
TRBV6-6,TRBJ2-7,CASTPGQGRQYF
TRBV28,TRBJ1-2,CASMENYGYTF